The subject of this entry is one TCR beta chain. The data belong to a study of blood T cell repertoires in COVID-19. The table came from immunoSEQ multiplex PCR; TCRdb's copy has only in-frame clones and leaves some out. Seen here are around 220,000 clones, 70% to 90% observed once, and the top ten hold around 2.2%. The sample consisted of peripheral blood. The source is a woman in her thirties or forties who had recovered from COVID-19.

CDR3 coding DNA: TGCAGCGTTGCATGGGGGGAAGAGACCCAGTACTTC. This translates into CSVAWGEETQYF. The J gene is TRBJ2-5, the V gene TRBV29-1; maybe TRBD2 (6 bases). The V gene's germline CDR1 is SQVTM and CDR2 ANQGSEA. The CDR3 is 12 residues long. The germline V and J ends were trimmed by 4 bases and 3 bases, with 9 bases remaining between them.